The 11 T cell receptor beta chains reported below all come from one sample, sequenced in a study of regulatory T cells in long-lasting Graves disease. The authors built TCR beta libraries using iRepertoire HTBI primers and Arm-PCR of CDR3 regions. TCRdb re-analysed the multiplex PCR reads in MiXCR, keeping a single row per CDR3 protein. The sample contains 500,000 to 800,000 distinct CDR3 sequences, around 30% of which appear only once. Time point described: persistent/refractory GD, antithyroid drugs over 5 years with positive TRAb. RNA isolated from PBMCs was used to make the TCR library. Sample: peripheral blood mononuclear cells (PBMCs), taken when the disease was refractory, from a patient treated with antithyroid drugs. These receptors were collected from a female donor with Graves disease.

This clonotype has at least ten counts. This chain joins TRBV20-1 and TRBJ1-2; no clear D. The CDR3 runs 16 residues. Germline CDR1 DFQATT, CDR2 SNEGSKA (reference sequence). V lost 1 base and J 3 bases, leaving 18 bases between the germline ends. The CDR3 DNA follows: TGCAGTGCTAGAGCGAGGACGGAGAGGGCGTACTATGGCTACACCTTC. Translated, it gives CSARARTERAYYGYTF.

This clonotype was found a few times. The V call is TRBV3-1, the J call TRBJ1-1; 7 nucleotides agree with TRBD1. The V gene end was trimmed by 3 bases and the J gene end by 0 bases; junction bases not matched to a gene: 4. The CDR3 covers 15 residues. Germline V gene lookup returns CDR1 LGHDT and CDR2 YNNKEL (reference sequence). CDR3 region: CASSHSDRLNTEAFF. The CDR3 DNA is TGTGCCAGCAGCCATTCGGACAGGTTGAACACTGAAGCTTTCTTT.

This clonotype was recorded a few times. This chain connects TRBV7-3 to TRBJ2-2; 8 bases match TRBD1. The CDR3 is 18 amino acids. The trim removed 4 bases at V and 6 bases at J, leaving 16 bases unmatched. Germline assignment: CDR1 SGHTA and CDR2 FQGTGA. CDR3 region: CASSSRPQGTGSAGELFF. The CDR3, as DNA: TGTGCCAGCAGCTCAAGACCCCAAGGGACAGGTTCTGCCGGGGAGCTGTTTTTT.

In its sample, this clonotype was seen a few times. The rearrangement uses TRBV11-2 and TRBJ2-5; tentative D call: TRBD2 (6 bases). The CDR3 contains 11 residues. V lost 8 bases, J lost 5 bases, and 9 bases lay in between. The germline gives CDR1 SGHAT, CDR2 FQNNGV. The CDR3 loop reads CASQGLETQYF. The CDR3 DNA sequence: TGTGCCAGCCAGGGACTGGAGACCCAGTACTTC. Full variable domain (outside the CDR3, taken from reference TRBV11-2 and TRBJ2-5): EAGVAQSPRYKIIEKRQSVAFWCNPISGHATLYWYQQILGQGPKLLIQFQNNGVVDDSQLPKDRFSAERLKGVDSTLKIQPAKLEDSAVYLCASQGLETQYFGPGTRLLVL.

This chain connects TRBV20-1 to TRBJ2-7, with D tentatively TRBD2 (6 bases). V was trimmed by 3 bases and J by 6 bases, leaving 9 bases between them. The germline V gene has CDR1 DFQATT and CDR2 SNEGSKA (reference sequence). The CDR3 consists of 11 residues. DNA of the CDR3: TGCAGTGCTAGTGAGCGGGTCGAGCAGTACTTC. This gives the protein CSASERVEQYF.

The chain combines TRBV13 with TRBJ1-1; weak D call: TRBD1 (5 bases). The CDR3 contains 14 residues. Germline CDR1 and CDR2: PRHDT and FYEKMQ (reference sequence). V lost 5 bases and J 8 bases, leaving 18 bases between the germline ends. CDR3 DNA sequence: TGTGCCAGCAGCCCCAGGGTACGGCATGAAGAAGCTTTCTTT. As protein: CASSPRVRHEEAFF.

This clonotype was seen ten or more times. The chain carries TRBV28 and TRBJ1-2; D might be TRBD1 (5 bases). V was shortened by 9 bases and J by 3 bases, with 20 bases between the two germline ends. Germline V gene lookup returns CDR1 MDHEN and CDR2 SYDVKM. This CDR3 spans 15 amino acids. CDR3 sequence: CASESGIGQDYGYTF. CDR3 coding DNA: TGTGCCAGTGAGTCAGGGATCGGCCAGGACTATGGCTACACCTTC.

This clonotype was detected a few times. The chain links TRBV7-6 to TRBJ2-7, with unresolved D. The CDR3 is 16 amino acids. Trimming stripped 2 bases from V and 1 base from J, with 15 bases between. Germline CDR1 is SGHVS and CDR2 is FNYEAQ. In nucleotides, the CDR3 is TGTGCCAGCAGCTTAACTTCCCTGGTCAGGTCCTACGAGCAGTACTTC. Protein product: CASSLTSLVRSYEQYF.

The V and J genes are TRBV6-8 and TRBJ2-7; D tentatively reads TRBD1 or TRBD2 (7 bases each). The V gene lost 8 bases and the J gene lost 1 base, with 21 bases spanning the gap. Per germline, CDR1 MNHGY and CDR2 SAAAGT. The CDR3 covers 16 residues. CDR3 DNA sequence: TGTGCCAGCCGTCTAGGGGGCGGGAGCGCATCCTACGAGCAGTACTTC. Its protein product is CASRLGGGSASYEQYF.

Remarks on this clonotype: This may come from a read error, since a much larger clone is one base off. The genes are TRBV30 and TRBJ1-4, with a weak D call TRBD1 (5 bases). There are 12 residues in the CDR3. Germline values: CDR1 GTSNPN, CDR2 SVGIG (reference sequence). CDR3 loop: CAQGPSDEKLLF. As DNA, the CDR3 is TGTGCCCAGGGACCATCGGATGAAAAACTGCTTTTT.

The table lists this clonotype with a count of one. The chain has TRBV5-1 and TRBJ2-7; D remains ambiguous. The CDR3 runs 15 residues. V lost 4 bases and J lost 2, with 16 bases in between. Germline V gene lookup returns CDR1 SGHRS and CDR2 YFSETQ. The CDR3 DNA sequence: TGCGCCAGCAGCAGAGAAGGGCAGGCCGCCTACGAGCAGTACTTC. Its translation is CASSREGQAAYEQYF.